Following are 10 T cell receptor beta chains from one sample sequenced in a study of T cells after yellow fever vaccination. One entry per CDR3 protein, called by TCRdb with MiXCR from the 5' RACE reads. Of around 30,000 distinct CDR3 sequences listed, over 9.5% are singletons. Sequencing was performed on PBMCs, either bulk or a sorted T-cell subset (CD4+, CD8+, memory, or dextramer-sorted; not recorded which), taken roughly 14 days after the first yellow fever vaccination. These receptors came from a man aged 18 to 30 who received the YFV17D yellow fever vaccine.

This clonotype has ten or more counts. The genes are TRBV7-8 and TRBJ2-2; D remains ambiguous. The V end lost 2 bases, the J end lost 0 bases, and 13 bases lay between the germline ends. The CDR3 has 17 residues. Germline CDR1 is SGHVS and CDR2 is FQNEAQ. The CDR3 sequence is CASSLRKAGPNTGELFF. The CDR3 DNA reads as TGTGCCAGCAGCTTAAGAAAGGCAGGTCCGAACACCGGGGAGCTGTTTTTT.

The chain employs TRBV20-1 and TRBJ1-3, with 9 bases fitting TRBD1. Per the germline V gene, CDR1 is DFQATT and CDR2 is SNEGSKA (reference sequence). The CDR3 runs 14 residues. The trim removed 3 bases at V and 6 bases at J, leaving 6 bases unmatched. The DNA for the CDR3 is TGCAGTGCTAGGGAAACAGGGGGCGAAAACACCATATATTTT. Its protein product is CSARETGGENTIYF.

In its sample, this clonotype was seen many times. The chain links TRBV30 to TRBJ1-3, with D possibly matching TRBD1 (6 bases). The V end was cut by 2 bases, the J end by 1 base, with 12 bases between. Germline CDR1 is GTSNPN and CDR2 is SVGIG (reference sequence). The CDR3 runs 15 residues. This chain's CDR3 is CAWSRPGESGNTIYF. The CDR3 DNA follows: TGTGCCTGGAGTCGACCAGGGGAATCTGGAAACACCATATATTTT.

The sample holds many counts of this clonotype. The rearrangement joins TRBV7-2 to TRBJ2-2, with D perhaps matching TRBD1 (6 bases). V was pared by 5 bases and J by 4 bases, with 17 bases between. Germline CDR1 is SGHTA and CDR2 is FQGNSA. This CDR3 has 16 amino acids. This CDR3 is CASSPPRGHRTGELFF. DNA for the CDR3: TGTGCCAGCAGCCCCCCGAGGGGACACCGCACCGGGGAGCTGTTTTTT.

This clonotype has just one count. With a much larger clone just one base away, this may be a read error. The chain is built from TRBV20-1 and TRBJ2-1, with D hard to call. The CDR3 covers 15 residues. V was pared by 0 bases and J by 0 bases, with 9 bases between. CDR1 is DFQATT and CDR2 is SNEGSKA in the germline V gene (reference sequence). CDR3 DNA sequence: TGCAGTGCTAGAGATCTAGACCTCTCCTACAATGAGCAGTTCTTC. This translates into CSARDLDLSYNEQFF.

Regarding this clonotype: Just one base apart from a much larger clone, this may be a read error. The chain uses TRBV20-1 and TRBJ1-2, with D hard to call. The germline V gene has CDR1 DFQATT and CDR2 SNEGSKA (reference sequence). There are 12 residues in the CDR3. Trimming took off 0 bases at V and 8 bases at J, with 10 bases between the two ends. Here the CDR3 DNA reads TGCAGTGCTAGAGATCTGTGTAGCGGCTACACCTTC. This sequence encodes CSARDLCSGYTF.

This clonotype was observed at least ten times. V is TRBV4-3 and J is TRBJ1-1; 7 bases agree with TRBD1. The CDR3 runs to 16 residues. V dropped 4 bases and J dropped 4; count of bases not matched to a gene: 12. The germline V gene encodes CDR1 LGHNA and CDR2 YSLEER. DNA for the CDR3: TGCGCCAGCAGCCCCGGGACAGCCAATTCAGGCACTGAAGCTTTCTTT. This sequence encodes CASSPGTANSGTEAFF.

This clonotype was observed at least ten times. The rearrangement uses TRBV11-2 and TRBJ2-5; no clear D gene. The V and J ends lost 1 base and 1 base respectively, with 7 bases between them. The CDR3 spans 14 residues. The germline CDR1 and CDR2 sequences are SGHAT and FQNNGV. The chain's CDR3 is CASSLVAPQETQYF. In nucleotides, the CDR3 is TGTGCCAGCAGCTTAGTCGCACCCCAAGAGACCCAGTACTTC.

This clonotype has at least ten counts. V usage is TRBV18 and J usage is TRBJ2-1, with unresolved D. Trimming cost V 2 bases and J 7 bases, with 9 bases left between them. The CDR3 has 13 residues. The germline V gene encodes CDR1 KGHSH and CDR2 LQKENI. The CDR3 nucleotides are TGTGCCAGCTCACCAGGTAATGGAAATGAGCAGTTCTTC. Translation: CASSPGNGNEQFF.

This clonotype was observed at least ten times. This chain connects TRBV5-4 to TRBJ1-5; D call uncertain. CDR3 size: 14 residues. The V end was cut by 0 bases, the J end by 4 bases, with 8 bases between. Germline values: CDR1 SGHNT, CDR2 YYREEE (reference sequence). In DNA, the CDR3 is TGTGCCAGCAGCTTGGGAGGAGGAAATCAGCCCCAGCATTTT. Residues: CASSLGGGNQPQHF.